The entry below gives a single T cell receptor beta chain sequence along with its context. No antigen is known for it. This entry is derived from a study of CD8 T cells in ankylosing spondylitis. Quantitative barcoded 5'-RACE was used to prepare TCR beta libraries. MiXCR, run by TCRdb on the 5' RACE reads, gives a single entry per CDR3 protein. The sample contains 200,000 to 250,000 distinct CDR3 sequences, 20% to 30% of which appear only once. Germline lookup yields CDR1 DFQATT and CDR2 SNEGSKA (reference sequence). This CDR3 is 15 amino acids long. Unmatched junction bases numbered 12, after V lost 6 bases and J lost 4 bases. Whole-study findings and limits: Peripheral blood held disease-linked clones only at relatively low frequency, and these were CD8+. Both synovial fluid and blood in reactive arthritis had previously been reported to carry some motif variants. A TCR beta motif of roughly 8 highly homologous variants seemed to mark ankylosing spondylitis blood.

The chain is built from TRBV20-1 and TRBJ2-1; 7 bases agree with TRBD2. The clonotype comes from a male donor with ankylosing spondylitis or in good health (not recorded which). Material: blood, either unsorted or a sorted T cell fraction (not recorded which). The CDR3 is CSATNWEGPYNEQFF. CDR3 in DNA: TGCAGTGCCACCAACTGGGAGGGCCCTTACAATGAGCAGTTCTTC.